The rows below give T cell receptor beta chains drawn from one sample of a study of shared clonotypes between healthy human individuals. The protocol was immunoSEQ multiplex PCR, while the TCRdb copy is restricted to in-frame clones and leaves out a portion. The sample consists of a few million clones, approximately 94% of them appearing once. The source material was naive CD4+ T cells sorted from blood. These receptors originate from a man between 18 and 35 years old in good health. Each CDR3 is given with its conserved first and last residue.

j_call | v_call | cdr3_aa
TRBJ2-4 | TRBV10-2 | CASSPGDLAKNIQYF
TRBJ2-1 | TRBV2 | CASSNNEQFF
TRBJ2-3 | TRBV7-6 | CASSLGRGPDTQYF
TRBJ2-1 | TRBV5-1 | CASSSGLATSYNEQFF
TRBJ2-1 | TRBV5-8 | CASSLKPGLSGNEQFF
TRBJ2-7 | TRBV19 | CASSHYGALGASYEQYF
TRBJ2-3 | TRBV4-1 | CASSQENLAGGLLSTDTQYF
TRBJ1-2 | TRBV7-9 | CASSLDLLGQLYGYTF
TRBJ2-1 | TRBV5-1 | CASSPGLAGGPNNEQFF
TRBJ1-1 | TRBV7-9 | CASSLVIGSTEAFF
TRBJ2-7 | TRBV2 | CASSGQGLHNSYEQYF
TRBJ2-2 | TRBV7-9 | CASSLGQGTTGELFF
TRBJ2-2 | TRBV6-1 | CASTQDRGRAGELFF
TRBJ2-3 | TRBV5-4 | CASSYKLAGVTDTQYF
TRBJ2-4 | TRBV6-1 | CASSATSGRGLAKNIQYF
TRBJ1-5 | TRBV19 | CASSIAGIQPQHF
TRBJ1-6 | TRBV19 | CASQTGDNSPLHF
TRBJ1-2 | TRBV6-5 | CASRDPANYGYTF
TRBJ2-7 | TRBV7-3 | CASSLTGGSYEQYF
TRBJ1-3 | TRBV7-2 | CASSLRGTLGNTIYF
TRBJ1-1 | TRBV5-6 | CASSLVDGMAFF
TRBJ2-2 | TRBV9 | CASSPHKTGTNTGELFF
TRBJ1-2 | TRBV15 | CATSRRGGSGQDGYTF
TRBJ2-2 | TRBV11-3 | CASSLSAGELFF
TRBJ2-3 | TRBV25-1 | CASSEGVVPGTDTQYF
TRBJ1-2 | TRBV5-1 | CASSLGGDYGYTF
TRBJ2-7 | TRBV6-5 | CASSYTRGSYEQYF
TRBJ1-2 | TRBV30 | CAWSAREGGPYGYTF
TRBJ1-2 | TRBV7-2 | CASSFSQLGYGYTF
TRBJ2-5 | TRBV14 | CASSPGLQETQYF
TRBJ1-6 | TRBV5-1 | CASSGGQAKDNSPLHF
TRBJ2-3 | TRBV7-2 | CASSLNSADTQYF
TRBJ1-6 | TRBV30 | CAWRATYNSPLHF
TRBJ1-1 | TRBV6-5 | CASSGRQENTEAFF
TRBJ2-2 | TRBV11-2 | CASSRDRALTNTGELFF
TRBJ2-5 | TRBV7-3 | CASSLSSLETQYF
TRBJ2-3 | TRBV7-2 | CASSWGLAGDTQYF
TRBJ1-2 | TRBV29-1 | CSVVLNYNYGYTF
TRBJ2-7 | TRBV7-9 | CASTPTLGLRPGEQYF
TRBJ1-6 | TRBV4-1 | CASSQETPGGSPLHF
TRBJ1-5 | TRBV21-1 | CASSKQGTGPNQPQHF
TRBJ2-7 | TRBV2 | CASRVGLYEQYF
TRBJ2-7 | TRBV6-1 | CASSELRDSWLEQYF
TRBJ2-3 | TRBV10-1 | CASSSTGGEDTQYF
TRBJ1-4 | TRBV19 | CASSIERGSAEKLFF